This T cell receptor beta chain stems from a study of blood T cell repertoires in COVID-19. CDR3 length equals 16 residues. V lost 1 base and J lost 3; bases outside the gene matches: 5. Germline loops: CDR1 LGHNA, CDR2 YNFKEQ. Assay: immunoSEQ multiplex PCR; the TCRdb copy retains only in-frame clones and omits some. The table has more than 200,000 clones, 75% to 90% seen once. The chain recombines TRBV4-2 with TRBJ2-7, with 11 positions matching TRBD2. The receptor was derived from a man in his forties with acute or convalescent COVID-19. The sequenced material came from peripheral blood. DNA of the CDR3: TGTGCCAGCAGCCAAGCTCCAACTAGCGGGGGCTACGAGCAGTACTTC. Protein product: CASSQAPTSGGYEQYF.